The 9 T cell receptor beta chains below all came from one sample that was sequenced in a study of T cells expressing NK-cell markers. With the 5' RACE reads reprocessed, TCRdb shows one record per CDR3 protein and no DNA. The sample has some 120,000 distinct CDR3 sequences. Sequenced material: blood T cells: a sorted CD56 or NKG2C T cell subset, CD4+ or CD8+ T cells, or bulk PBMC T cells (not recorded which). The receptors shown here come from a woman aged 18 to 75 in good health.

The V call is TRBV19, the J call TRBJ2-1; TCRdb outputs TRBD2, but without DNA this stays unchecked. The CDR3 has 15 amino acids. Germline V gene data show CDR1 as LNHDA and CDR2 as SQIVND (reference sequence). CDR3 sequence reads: CASSISSGTYNEQFF.

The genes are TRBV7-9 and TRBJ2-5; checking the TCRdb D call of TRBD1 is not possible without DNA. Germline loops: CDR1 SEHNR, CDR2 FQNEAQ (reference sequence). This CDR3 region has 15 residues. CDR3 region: CASSLLGQQQETQYF.

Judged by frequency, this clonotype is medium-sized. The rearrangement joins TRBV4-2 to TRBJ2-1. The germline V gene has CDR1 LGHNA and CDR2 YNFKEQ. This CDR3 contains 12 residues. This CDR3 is CASSQRDNEQFF.

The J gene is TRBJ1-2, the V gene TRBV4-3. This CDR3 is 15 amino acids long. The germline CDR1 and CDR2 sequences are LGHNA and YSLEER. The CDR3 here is CASSLDEVTGYGYTF.

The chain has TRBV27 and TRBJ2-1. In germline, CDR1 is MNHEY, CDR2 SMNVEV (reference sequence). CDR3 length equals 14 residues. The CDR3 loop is CASSPTDSYNEQFF.

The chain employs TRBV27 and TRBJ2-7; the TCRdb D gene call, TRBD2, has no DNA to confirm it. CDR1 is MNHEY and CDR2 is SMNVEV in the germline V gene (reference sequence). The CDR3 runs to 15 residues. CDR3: CASSLRLADPYEQYF.

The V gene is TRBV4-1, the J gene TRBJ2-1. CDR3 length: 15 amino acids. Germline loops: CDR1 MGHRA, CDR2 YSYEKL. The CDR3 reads CASSQEKRSYNEQFF.

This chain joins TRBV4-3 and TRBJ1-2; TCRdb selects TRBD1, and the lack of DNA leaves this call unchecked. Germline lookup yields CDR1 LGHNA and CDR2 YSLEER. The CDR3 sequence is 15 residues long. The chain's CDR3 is CASSLLLQGPYGYTF.

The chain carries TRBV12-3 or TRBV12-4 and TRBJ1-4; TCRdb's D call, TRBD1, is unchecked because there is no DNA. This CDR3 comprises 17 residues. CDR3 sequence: CASRGSGQGVPNEKLFF.